This T cell receptor (beta chain) derives from a study of metastatic and nonmetastatic thyroid tumors. About the study: Malignant and benign thyroid patients had repertoires compared in peripheral blood and tumor or nodule tissue. Study conclusions and caveats: In blood and tumor, TCR beta diversity was reportedly significantly higher in malignant thyroid tumors than in benign nodules.

In the authors' methods: Across clinicopathological groups, CDR3 differences served as the basis for building a distant-metastasis classifier for papillary thyroid cancer. Via MiXCR, TCRdb re-called the PCR reads. In this record, the V and J calls reflect TCRdb's handling and not the investigators' own analysis. In the table there are under 75,000 clones, roughly 18% of which are singletons. The CDR3 has 20 residues. Unmatched junction bases numbered 14, after V lost 3 bases and J lost 3 bases. Germline lookup yields CDR1 LGHNA and CDR2 YNFKEQ. All patients were untreated before thyroid surgery. This clone was recorded at least ten times. Its antigen is unknown.

This TCR came from a female donor with papillary thyroid cancer or a benign thyroid nodule (not recorded which). Some clones in this sample may be carry-over from other donors' samples. The J gene is TRBJ2-1, the V gene TRBV4-2, with TRBD2 identical over 13 bases. The sequencing sample was made of blood. CDR3 DNA: TGTGCCAGCAGCCAGAAGACACCGGGACTAGCGGGAACCCGCTACAATGAGCAGTTCTTC. Amino acids: CASSQKTPGLAGTRYNEQFF.